What follows are 30 T cell receptor beta chains derived from one specimen sequenced in a study of shared clonotypes between healthy human individuals. Profiling relied on immunoSEQ multiplex PCR, and the TCRdb table lists in-frame clones only, not all of them. The table includes around 2.5 million clones, roughly 93% detected once. Sequenced material: naive CD4+ T cells from PBMCs. Subset: CD45RA+ positively selected. These receptors were taken from a man between 18 and 35 years old in good health. Some clones in this sample may be carry-over from other donors' samples.

This chain joins TRBV7-8 and TRBJ1-3; D remains ambiguous. Deletions cut 6 bases from V and 0 bases from J, with 9 bases between. The germline CDR1 and CDR2 sequences are SGHVS and FQNEAQ. This CDR3 comprises 14 residues. Here the CDR3 DNA reads TGTGCCAGCAGAGGGAGATTCTCTGGAAACACCATATATTTT. It translates to CASRGRFSGNTIYF. Using reference TRBV7-8 and TRBJ1-3 for the parts outside the CDR3, the full variable domain is GAGVSQSPRYKVAKRGQDVALRCDPISGHVSLFWYQQALGQGPEFLTYFQNEAQLDKSGLPSDRFFAERPEGSVSTLKIQRTQQEDSAVYLCASRGRFSGNTIYFGEGSWLTVV.

The chain joins TRBV28 to TRBJ2-7; D is undetermined. The germline V and J ends were trimmed by 6 bases and 5 bases, with 17 bases remaining between them. CDR3 length: 14 residues. Germline V gene sequence: CDR1 MDHEN, CDR2 SYDVKM. The DNA of the CDR3 is TGTGCCAGCAGCCTCACGGCGGTAAGCAACGAGCAGTACTTC. It codes for CASSLTAVSNEQYF.

This chain joins TRBV2 and TRBJ1-1; TRBD1 might be the D (5 bases). V lost 2 bases and J 4 bases, leaving 14 bases between the germline ends. This CDR3 is 15 amino acids long. Germline loops: CDR1 SNHLY, CDR2 FYNNEI. CDR3 amino acids: CASSESRGRSTEAFF. For the CDR3, the DNA is TGTGCCAGCAGTGAATCTCGGGGGAGGAGCACTGAAGCTTTCTTT.

The chain uses TRBV11-2 and TRBJ1-2; D is perhaps TRBD1 (5 bases). The CDR3 is 16 amino acids. V was trimmed by 5 bases and J by 2 bases, leaving 18 bases between them. The germline V gene encodes CDR1 SGHAT and CDR2 FQNNGV. The CDR3 DNA sequence: TGTGCCAGCAGCGGGGGACGGGGTATGGCGAACTATGGCTACACCTTC. This gives the protein CASSGGRGMANYGYTF.

This clone was counted a few times. Other DNA sequences in this sample translate to the same CDR3. The chain joins TRBV9 to TRBJ1-1, with D perhaps TRBD1 (5 bases). CDR3 length: 15 residues. Germline V gene sequence: CDR1 SGDLS, CDR2 YYNGEE. V shed 0 bases and J shed 0 bases, with 9 bases lying between them. The CDR3 loop is CASSVAGQLNTEAFF. As DNA, the CDR3 is TGTGCCAGCAGCGTAGCTGGACAACTGAACACTGAAGCTTTCTTT.

The chain employs TRBV4-3 and TRBJ1-6; maybe TRBD1 (6 bases). The CDR3 has 15 amino acids. Germline CDR1 LGHNA, CDR2 YSLEER. V was clipped by 5 bases and J by 4 bases, with 12 bases between them. CDR3 nucleotide sequence: TGCGCCAGCAGCGACAGGAGTGGATATAATTCACCCCTCCACTTT. It specifies CASSDRSGYNSPLHF.

The chain has TRBV10-3 and TRBJ2-1, with 9 positions matching TRBD2. CDR1 ENHRY and CDR2 SYGVKD come from the germline V gene. Trimming cost V 3 bases and J 0 bases; bases outside gene matches: 9. This CDR3 has 18 residues. This CDR3 reads CAISDKTSSGISYNEQFF. CDR3 sequence (DNA): TGTGCCATCAGTGACAAGACCTCTAGCGGGATCTCCTACAATGAGCAGTTCTTC.

As concerns this clone: The sample has other DNA sequences that encode this CDR3 too. J is TRBJ1-5 and V is TRBV30; D call uncertain. CDR1 and CDR2 from the germline V gene are GTSNPN and SVGIG (reference sequence). CDR3 length equals 12 residues. Trimming pared 5 bases from V and 0 bases from J, leaving 5 bases between. The DNA of the CDR3 is TGTGCCTGGGGGGATAGCAATCAGCCCCAGCATTTT. Amino acids: CAWGDSNQPQHF.

The chain couples TRBV7-3 to TRBJ2-3; D is possibly TRBD2 (6 bases). There are 15 residues in the CDR3. Germline CDR1 reads SGHTA; CDR2 reads FQGTGA. The ends were cut back, 2 bases at V and 0 bases at J, with 9 bases in the middle. The CDR3 DNA reads TGTGCCAGCAGCTTAGCGGGGCCTAGCACAGATACGCAGTATTTT. Translated: CASSLAGPSTDTQYF.

This chain connects TRBV29-1 to TRBJ1-1; TRBD1 agrees at 8 bases. Per germline, CDR1 SQVTM and CDR2 ANQGSEA. This CDR3 is 12 amino acids long. The J segment lost 4 bases and the V segment lost 3 bases, leaving 1 base of the junction unmatched. The CDR3 reads CSVETGVTEAFF. In nucleotides, the CDR3 is TGCAGCGTTGAGACAGGGGTCACTGAAGCTTTCTTT.

This clone was seen just once. The chain employs TRBV5-4 and TRBJ2-1; a weak D match, TRBD2 (6 bases). Germline CDR1 reads SGHNT; CDR2 reads YYREEE (reference sequence). The CDR3 is made up of 16 amino acids. Trimming took off 0 bases at V and 6 bases at J, with 16 bases between the two ends. CDR3 protein: CASSLEPGEGFNEQFF. The CDR3 DNA reads as TGTGCCAGCAGCTTGGAGCCGGGGGAAGGATTCAATGAGCAGTTCTTC.

The chain is built from TRBV28 and TRBJ1-2; 7 bases match TRBD1. In germline, CDR1 is MDHEN, CDR2 SYDVKM. Losses at the gene ends were 7 bases for V and 6 bases for J; bases not matched to a gene: 8. There are 13 residues in the CDR3. CDR3 bases: TGTGCCAGCAATTTGGGGCAGGGGGATGGCTACACCTTC. Its protein is CASNLGQGDGYTF.

The J gene is TRBJ1-2, the V gene TRBV19, with TRBD1 identical over 7 bases. With V trimmed by 6 bases and J by 0 bases, 4 bases remained unmatched. Germline V gene sequence: CDR1 LNHDA, CDR2 SQIVND (reference sequence). This CDR3 is 14 amino acids long. CDR3: CASSPGQSNYGYTF. For the CDR3, the DNA is TGTGCCAGTAGCCCGGGACAGTCTAACTATGGCTACACCTTC.

As for this clone: This CDR3 is also generated by other DNA sequences in the sample. The chain uses TRBV5-1 and TRBJ2-5; D remains unclear. The V and J ends lost 2 bases and 4 bases respectively, with 9 bases between them. This CDR3 is 13 amino acids long. Germline-derived CDR1 and CDR2 are SGHRS and YFSETQ. CDR3 in amino acids: CASSFPGSETQYF. DNA for the CDR3: TGCGCCAGCAGCTTCCCGGGTTCAGAGACCCAGTACTTC.

V is TRBV28 and J is TRBJ2-2, with a tentative D call TRBD2 (6 bases). The CDR3 runs 14 residues. From germline, CDR1 is MDHEN and CDR2 SYDVKM. V lost 7 bases to trimming and J lost 6 bases, with 15 bases between them. The CDR3: CASNDPGVAGELFF. CDR3 sequence (DNA): TGTGCCAGCAACGACCCGGGGGTCGCCGGGGAGCTGTTTTTT.

In regard to this clone: The same CDR3 is also encoded by other DNA sequences in this sample. The chain links TRBV28 to TRBJ1-1, with a weak D call TRBD1 (5 bases). The CDR3 has 12 amino acids. Germline V lookup: CDR1 MDHEN, CDR2 SYDVKM. V gave up 6 bases and J gave up 4 bases, with 9 bases separating them. This CDR3 reads CASSPGRTEAFF. The DNA for the CDR3 is TGTGCCAGCAGCCCAGGGCGCACTGAAGCTTTCTTT.

Notes on this clone: At the DNA level, this CDR3 is encoded by other sequences in the same sample as well. The chain combines TRBV7-9 with TRBJ1-1; D might be TRBD1 (5 bases). Germline values: CDR1 SEHNR, CDR2 FQNEAQ (reference sequence). Trimming shortened V by 5 bases and J by 2 bases, and 9 bases separated the two germline ends. The length of the CDR3 is 13 residues. The CDR3 DNA reads as TGTGCCAGCAGCCCACAGGCCAACACTGAAGCTTTCTTT. Translated: CASSPQANTEAFF. The complete variable domain, with remaining parts taken from reference TRBV7-9 and TRBJ1-1, reads DTGVSQNPRHKITKRGQNVTFRCDPISEHNRLYWYRQTLGQGPEFLTYFQNEAQLEKSRLLSDRFSAERPKGSFSTLEIQRTEQGDSAMYLCASSPQANTEAFFGQGTRLTVV.

The V and J genes are TRBV18 and TRBJ2-7, with D uncertain. The germline gives CDR1 KGHSH, CDR2 LQKENI. The CDR3 runs 15 residues. Trimming removed 3 bases at V and 4 bases at J, with 16 bases between. CDR3 in DNA: TGTGCCAGCTCACCGCCCGGACCGAACCCTTACGAGCAGTACTTC. Translating it yields CASSPPGPNPYEQYF. The full variable domain, rest sourced from reference TRBV18 and TRBJ2-7, is NAGVMQNPRHLVRRRGQEARLRCSPMKGHSHVYWYRQLPEEGLKFMVYLQKENIIDESGMPKERFSAEFPKEGPSILRIQQVVRGDSAAYFCASSPPGPNPYEQYFGPGTRLTVT.

This clone was seen a single time. This rearrangement joins TRBV9 to TRBJ2-1; 9 bases align to TRBD1. The germline CDR1 and CDR2 sequences are SGDLS and YYNGEE. The junction had 10 bases not matched to a gene; V was cut back by 4 bases and J by 8 bases. This CDR3 is 15 amino acids long. The CDR3 DNA follows: TGTGCCAGCAGCCAACAGGGGGCCAAGGGGGATGAGCAGTTCTTC. Translated: CASSQQGAKGDEQFF. The whole variable domain, filled in from reference TRBV9 and TRBJ2-1, reads DSGVTQTPKHLITATGQRVTLRCSPRSGDLSVYWYQQSLDQGLQFLIQYYNGEERAKGNILERFSAQQFPDLHSELNLSSLELGDSALYFCASSQQGAKGDEQFFGPGTRLTVL.

The chain is built from TRBV14 and TRBJ2-7, with D maybe TRBD2 (5 bases). With 1 base removed from V and 2 bases from J, the gap between germline ends came to 18 bases. The CDR3 runs to 17 residues. Germline lookup yields CDR1 SGHDN and CDR2 FVKESK. Written as DNA, the CDR3 is TGTGCCAGCAGCCAAGCCCCTTCGCAGCGGTTCACCTACGAGCAGTACTTC. Translating it yields CASSQAPSQRFTYEQYF.

This sequence joins TRBV10-3 and TRBJ1-1; 7 bases agree with TRBD1. The germline CDR1 and CDR2 sequences are ENHRY and SYGVKD. The CDR3 runs to 15 residues. The ends lost 9 bases at V and 0 bases at J; junction bases unmatched: 10. DNA of the CDR3: TGTGCCATTTCCTCACCGGACAGGCTGAACACTGAAGCTTTCTTT. It encodes CAISSPDRLNTEAFF.

The chain joins TRBV28 to TRBJ2-2, with D perhaps TRBD1 (6 bases). V lost 10 bases and J 1 base, leaving 13 bases between the germline ends. Germline loops: CDR1 MDHEN, CDR2 SYDVKM. CDR3 length equals 14 residues. DNA of the CDR3: TGTGCCACCTGGACAGAATTGAACACCGGGGAGCTGTTTTTT. This codes for CATWTELNTGELFF.

The chain joins TRBV7-9 to TRBJ1-5, with D uncertain. This CDR3 is 16 amino acids long. V shed 1 base and J shed 4 bases, with 14 bases lying between them. CDR1 and CDR2 from the germline V gene are SEHNR and FQNEAQ (reference sequence). This chain's CDR3 is CASSLGEGSWNQPQHF. CDR3 bases: TGTGCCAGCAGCTTAGGAGAAGGGTCTTGGAATCAGCCCCAGCATTTT. Full variable domain (remainder filled in from reference TRBV7-9 and TRBJ1-5): DTGVSQNPRHKITKRGQNVTFRCDPISEHNRLYWYRQTLGQGPEFLTYFQNEAQLEKSRLLSDRFSAERPKGSFSTLEIQRTEQGDSAMYLCASSLGEGSWNQPQHFGDGTRLSIL.

The chain has TRBV7-9 and TRBJ2-2; TRBD2 matches 10 bases. Germline-derived CDR1 and CDR2 are SEHNR and FQNEAQ (reference sequence). The trim removed 6 bases at V and 1 base at J, leaving 2 bases unmatched. The CDR3 has 15 amino acids. The CDR3 sequence: CASRSSGRNTGELFF. As DNA, the CDR3 is TGTGCCAGCAGGTCTAGCGGGAGGAACACCGGGGAGCTGTTTTTT.

The V gene is TRBV5-6, the J gene TRBJ2-3; 7 nucleotides agree with TRBD1. Germline assignment: CDR1 SGHDT and CDR2 YYEEEE. J gave up 1 base and V 6 bases, and 11 bases lay outside the gene matches. This CDR3 is built from 16 residues. Here the CDR3 reads CASTKTTGSRTDTQYF. Here the CDR3 DNA reads TGTGCCAGCACCAAAACGACAGGGTCTCGCACAGATACGCAGTATTTT. The complete variable domain, with remaining parts taken from reference TRBV5-6 and TRBJ2-3, reads DAGVTQSPTHLIKTRGQQVTLRCSPKSGHDTVSWYQQALGQGPQFIFQYYEEEERQRGNFPDRFSGHQFPNYSSELNVNALLLGDSALYLCASTKTTGSRTDTQYFGPGTRLTVL.

Concerning this clone itself: Other DNA variants within this sample encode the same CDR3. The chain carries TRBV30 and TRBJ2-6, with D perhaps TRBD1 or TRBD2 (6 bases each). The V end lost 0 bases, the J end lost 1 base, and 7 bases lay between the germline ends. In germline, CDR1 is GTSNPN, CDR2 SVGIG (reference sequence). CDR3 length equals 15 residues. As DNA, the CDR3 is TGTGCCTGGAGTGTAGGGGGGTCTGGGGCCAACGTCCTGACTTTC. Protein product: CAWSVGGSGANVLTF.

The chain combines TRBV28 with TRBJ1-1; D uncertain. The V end was cut by 2 bases, the J end by 9 bases, with 13 bases between. This CDR3 comprises 13 residues. Germline V gene sequence: CDR1 MDHEN, CDR2 SYDVKM. The CDR3 DNA reads as TGTGCCAGCAGTTTACCCCCACACAACAAAGCTTTCTTT. Translating gives CASSLPPHNKAFF.

The chain uses TRBV7-9 and TRBJ1-1; no firm D call. Trimming stripped 2 bases from V and 5 bases from J, with 12 bases between. Germline V lookup: CDR1 SEHNR, CDR2 FQNEAQ (reference sequence). This CDR3 has 14 amino acids. The CDR3 sequence: CASSLLGMGTEAFF. CDR3 nucleotides: TGTGCCAGCAGCTTATTGGGGATGGGGACTGAAGCTTTCTTT. The full variable domain, with the rest looked up from reference TRBV7-9 and TRBJ1-1, is DTGVSQNPRHKITKRGQNVTFRCDPISEHNRLYWYRQTLGQGPEFLTYFQNEAQLEKSRLLSDRFSAERPKGSFSTLEIQRTEQGDSAMYLCASSLLGMGTEAFFGQGTRLTVV.

The V call is TRBV21-1, the J call TRBJ2-5; the D call of TRBD2 is as the table states it, not checked on the DNA. TRBV21-1 is a documented pseudogene. The CDR3 is 11 residues long. CDR3: CAVSGGETQYF. Written as DNA, the CDR3 is TGTGCCGTCTCGGGGGGGGAGACCCAGTACTTC.

Comments on this clone: Within the sample, other DNA sequences also encode this same CDR3. This chain links TRBV6-6 with TRBJ2-7; TRBD2 agrees at 12 bases. Germline CDR1 is MNHNY and CDR2 is SVGAGI (reference sequence). With V trimmed by 5 bases and J by 2 bases, 1 base remained unmatched. CDR3 length: 14 amino acids. The DNA for the CDR3 is TGTGCCAGCAGTCGACTAGCGGGAGCCTACGAGCAGTACTTC. Its translation: CASSRLAGAYEQYF.